These 21 T cell receptor beta chains were sequenced from one sample in a study of post-analysis software for immune sequencing data. Libraries were made from TCR beta cDNA, and they carried unique molecular identifiers. TCRdb recomputed calls from the PCR reads with MiXCR, one row per CDR3 protein. The sample lists 750,000 to 950,000 distinct CDR3 sequences; around 50% were seen once. General observations from the study: Included in a set of roughly five TRBV segments more frequent in patients than controls were TRBV5-6, TRBV5-1 and TRBV20-1.

No antigen has been identified for these receptors. The specimen was blood. The receptors were gathered from a girl aged 5 to 17 with multiple sclerosis.

V usage is TRBV3-1 and J usage is TRBJ2-6, with D perhaps TRBD1 (6 bases). CDR3 length: 18 residues. V lost 2 bases to trimming and J lost 1 base, with 15 bases between them. Germline V gives CDR1 LGHDT, CDR2 YNNKEL (reference sequence). The CDR3 here is CASSQPHLDRSGANVLTF. The CDR3 bases are TGTGCCAGCAGCCAACCCCATCTAGACAGGTCTGGGGCCAACGTCCTGACTTTC. The full variable domain, with the rest looked up from reference TRBV3-1 and TRBJ2-6, is DTAVSQTPKYLVTQMGNDKSIKCEQNLGHDTMYWYKQDSKKFLKIMFSYNNKELIINETVPNRFSPKSPDKAHLNLHINSLELGDSAVYFCASSQPHLDRSGANVLTFGAGSRLTVL.

In this sample, this clonotype turned up a few times. The rearrangement uses TRBV12-3 or TRBV12-4 and TRBJ1-5; D not certain. Trimming pared 5 bases from V and 6 bases from J, leaving 14 bases between. The CDR3 is made up of 14 amino acids. As DNA, the CDR3 is TGTGCCAGCAGTCCCGACCGGGTTAGTCAGCCCCAGCATTTT. It is translated as CASSPDRVSQPQHF.

The gene calls are TRBV2 and TRBJ2-1; D unclear. This CDR3 is built from 14 residues. The germline V gene has CDR1 SNHLY and CDR2 FYNNEI. V was shortened by 4 bases and J by 6 bases, with 13 bases between the two germline ends. CDR3 bases: TGTGCCAGCAGTGCCACAAGGCTGCTCAATGAGCAGTTCTTC. Amino acid sequence: CASSATRLLNEQFF.

The chain joins TRBV9 to TRBJ2-1; TRBD2 is a possible D gene (6 bases). This CDR3 comprises 12 residues. V was trimmed by 5 bases and J by 10 bases, leaving 13 bases between them. Per germline, CDR1 SGDLS and CDR2 YYNGEE. CDR3 bases: TGTGCCAGCAGAGGCGTCGGGGGAGAGCAGTTCTTC. Translating gives CASRGVGGEQFF.

The V gene is TRBV20-1, the J gene TRBJ1-1, with D possibly TRBD1 on 5 matching bases. The CDR3 totals 15 residues. The V and J ends lost 3 bases and 5 bases respectively, with 19 bases between them. Germline CDR1 reads DFQATT; CDR2 reads SNEGSKA (reference sequence). The CDR3 region has the DNA TGCAGTGCTAGGGGGGAAAGTACGGGGGATACTGAAGCTTTCTTT. It codes for CSARGESTGDTEAFF.

The rearrangement links TRBV10-1 to TRBJ2-3; D unclear. The V gene's germline CDR1 is WNHNN and CDR2 SYGVQD (reference sequence). This CDR3 region has 14 residues. The ends were cut back, 0 bases at V and 2 bases at J, with 6 bases in the middle. For the CDR3, the DNA is TGCGCCAGCAGTGAGTCGGCTACCACAGATACGCAGTATTTT. Protein product: CASSESATTDTQYF.

In its sample, this clonotype was seen a few times. This chain joins TRBV4-1 and TRBJ2-7; D is perhaps TRBD1 (5 bases). Germline V gene lookup returns CDR1 MGHRA and CDR2 YSYEKL. The V gene lost 4 bases and the J gene lost 3 bases, with 16 bases spanning the gap. This CDR3 spans 15 amino acids. The CDR3 sequence is CASSLPETEFYEQYF. In DNA form, the CDR3 reads TGCGCCAGCAGCCTTCCCGAGACAGAGTTCTACGAGCAGTACTTC.

The chain uses TRBV15 and TRBJ2-7, with TRBD1 identical over 7 bases. The germline CDR1 and CDR2 sequences are LNHNV and YYDKDF (reference sequence). This CDR3 has 15 residues. The V and J ends lost 3 bases and 0 bases, in that order; junction bases with no gene match: 5. The CDR3 loop is CATSRHRDSSYEQYF. In DNA form, the CDR3 reads TGTGCCACCAGCAGGCACCGGGACAGCTCCTACGAGCAGTACTTC.

The chain couples TRBV5-1 to TRBJ2-7; 7 bases agree with TRBD1. The V gene end was trimmed by 4 bases and the J gene end by 0 bases; junction bases not matched to a gene: 4. Germline CDR1 SGHRS, CDR2 YFSETQ. The CDR3 is made up of 14 amino acids. Here the CDR3 DNA reads TGCGCCAGCAGCGCGCCAGGGGGCTCCTACGAGCAGTACTTC. Its translation: CASSAPGGSYEQYF.

This clonotype occurred once. The chain joins TRBV10-2 to TRBJ2-7; D is unresolved. Germline values: CDR1 WSHSY, CDR2 SAAADI. This CDR3 region has 12 residues. V was clipped by 4 bases and J by 4 bases, with 8 bases between them. CDR3 sequence (DNA): TGCGCCAGCAGTGTTACTGATTACGAGCAGTACTTC. Translating it yields CASSVTDYEQYF.

This clonotype was counted between two and nine times. At one end, the junction sequence differs from germline, possibly due to a read error. V and J are TRBV12-3 or TRBV12-4 and TRBJ1-2; D is uncertain. The CDR3 length is 15 residues. The CDR3 loop reads CTSSLNPRSNYGYTF. The CDR3 nucleotides read TGTACCAGCAGTTTGAATCCCAGGTCGAACTATGGCTACACCTTC.

The V call is TRBV7-4, the J call TRBJ2-1; TRBD2 agrees at 7 bases. V was clipped by 3 bases and J by 1 base; unmatched bases: 6. CDR3 length equals 16 residues. Germline V gene lookup returns CDR1 SGHVT and CDR2 SQSDAQ. In DNA form, the CDR3 reads TGTGCCAGCAGCTTGGGGGGGGACGGGTCCTACAATGAGCAGTTCTTC. The encoded protein is CASSLGGDGSYNEQFF.

This clonotype has a count of ten or more. The chain joins TRBV7-6 to TRBJ2-1; 11 bases line up with TRBD2. V shed 5 bases and J 9 bases; nucleotides not matched to a gene: 12. Per the germline V gene, CDR1 is SGHVS and CDR2 is FNYEAQ. CDR3 size: 16 residues. CDR3 bases: TGTGCCAGCAGCCCCTTGGGGGCTAGCGGGAGGATTGAGCAGTTCTTC. It specifies CASSPLGASGRIEQFF.

The chain has TRBV9 and TRBJ2-1; 11 bases agree with TRBD2. With 0 bases clipped from V and 4 bases from J, the junction kept 6 bases outside the gene matches. Per the germline V gene, CDR1 is SGDLS and CDR2 is YYNGEE. This CDR3 is 17 amino acids long. CDR3 loop: CASSVGGLAGGYNEQFF. The CDR3 DNA reads as TGTGCCAGCAGCGTAGGTGGCCTAGCGGGGGGTTACAATGAGCAGTTCTTC.

This clonotype was observed once. The chain carries TRBV14 and TRBJ2-7, with 11 nucleotides matching TRBD1. The DNA end favors TRBJ2-5, so the J call may be wrong. Germline lookup yields CDR1 SGHDN and CDR2 FVKESK. CDR3 length: 15 amino acids. The CDR3 coding sequence is TGTGCCAGCAGCCGAGGACAGGGGGCTACAGAGACCCAGTACTTC. This gives the protein CASSRGQGATETQYF.

This chain links TRBV5-6 with TRBJ1-5; unclear D gene. The CDR3 is 16 amino acids. The ends were cut back, 2 bases at V and 0 bases at J, with 12 bases in the middle. The germline V gene encodes CDR1 SGHDT and CDR2 YYEEEE. The CDR3 bases are TGTGCCAGCAGCTTTATTGACCTATATAGCAATCAGCCCCAGCATTTT. Residues: CASSFIDLYSNQPQHF. Full variable domain (missing parts from reference TRBV5-6 and TRBJ1-5): DAGVTQSPTHLIKTRGQQVTLRCSPKSGHDTVSWYQQALGQGPQFIFQYYEEEERQRGNFPDRFSGHQFPNYSSELNVNALLLGDSALYLCASSFIDLYSNQPQHFGDGTRLSIL.

This clonotype was counted only a few times. The V and J genes are TRBV29-1 and TRBJ2-3; TRBD2 matches 10 bases. V shed 6 bases and J 3 bases; nucleotides not matched to a gene: 6. The CDR3 length is 14 residues. CDR1 and CDR2 from the germline V gene are SQVTM and ANQGSEA. The CDR3 region has the DNA TGCAGCGTAGAATCTAGCGGGAGAACAGATACGCAGTATTTT. Translated: CSVESSGRTDTQYF.

The CDR3 region has the DNA TGTGCCAGCAGTTACTCGACTAGTCCCAATGAGCAGTTCTTC. Its protein product is CASSYSTSPNEQFF. The rearrangement links TRBV6-5 to TRBJ2-1; weak D call: TRBD2 (6 bases). This CDR3 is 14 amino acids long. Looked up from germline, CDR1 is MNHEY and CDR2 is SVGAGI. The V and J ends lost 0 bases and 6 bases respectively, with 9 bases between them.

This clonotype was seen just once. The rearrangement uses TRBV5-1 and TRBJ1-4; 7 nucleotides align to TRBD1. Germline loops: CDR1 SGHRS, CDR2 YFSETQ. The CDR3 length is 15 residues. Unmatched junction bases numbered 8, after V lost 4 bases and J lost 5 bases. The CDR3 spells CASSVTGERNEKLFF. DNA for the CDR3: TGCGCCAGCAGCGTAACAGGGGAAAGGAATGAAAAACTGTTTTTT.

The V and J genes are TRBV7-9 and TRBJ2-4; perhaps TRBD1 as D (5 bases). Germline V gene sequence: CDR1 SEHNR, CDR2 FQNEAQ (reference sequence). Trimming stripped 2 bases from V and 13 bases from J, with 9 bases between. CDR3 length equals 11 residues. The CDR3 sequence is CASSLQGRQYF. CDR3 coding DNA: TGTGCCAGCAGCTTACAGGGCCGGCAGTACTTC.

In its sample, this clonotype was seen once. The chain has TRBV12-5 and TRBJ2-1; no firm D call. The CDR3 sequence is 11 residues long. V gave up 1 base and J gave up 10 bases, with 5 bases separating them. Germline CDR1 LGHNT, CDR2 FRNRAP. CDR3 in DNA: TGTGCTAGTGGTTTGGATTGGGAGCAGTTCTTC. Protein product: CASGLDWEQFF.